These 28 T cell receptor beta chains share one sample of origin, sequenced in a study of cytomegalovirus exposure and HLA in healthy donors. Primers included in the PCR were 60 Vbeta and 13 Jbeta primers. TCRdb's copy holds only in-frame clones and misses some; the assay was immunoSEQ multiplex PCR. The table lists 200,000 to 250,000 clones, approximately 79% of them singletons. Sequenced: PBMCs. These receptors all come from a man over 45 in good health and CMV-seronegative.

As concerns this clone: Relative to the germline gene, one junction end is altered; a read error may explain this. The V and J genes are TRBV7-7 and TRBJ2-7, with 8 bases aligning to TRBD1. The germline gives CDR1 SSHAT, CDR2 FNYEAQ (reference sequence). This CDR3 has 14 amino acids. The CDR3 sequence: CASSRDRFSYEQYF. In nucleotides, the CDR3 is TGTGCTAGCAGCAGGGACAGGTTCTCATACGAGCAGTACTTC.

CDR3 protein: CATGQDYEQYF. The CDR3 coding sequence is TGTGCCACCGGACAGGACTACGAGCAGTACTTC. The chain recombines TRBV18 with TRBJ2-7; 7 bases map to TRBD1. The V segment lost 10 bases and the J segment 3 bases; nucleotides outside the gene matches: 3. Germline V lookup: CDR1 KGHSH, CDR2 LQKENI. The CDR3 has 11 amino acids. The entire variable domain, with the rest obtained from reference TRBV18 and TRBJ2-7, is as follows: NAGVMQNPRHLVRRRGQEARLRCSPMKGHSHVYWYRQLPEEGLKFMVYLQKENIIDESGMPKERFSAEFPKEGPSILRIQQVVRGDSAAYFCATGQDYEQYFGPGTRLTVT.

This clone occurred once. The CDR3 loop is CASLRTGERADTQYF. In nucleotides, the CDR3 is TGTGCCAGCCTCCGGACAGGGGAAAGGGCAGATACGCAGTATTTT. V usage is TRBV28 and J usage is TRBJ2-3; TRBD1 matches at 9 bases. The CDR3 is 15 residues long. With V trimmed by 8 bases and J by 4 bases, 10 bases remained unmatched. Germline CDR1 and CDR2: MDHEN and SYDVKM.

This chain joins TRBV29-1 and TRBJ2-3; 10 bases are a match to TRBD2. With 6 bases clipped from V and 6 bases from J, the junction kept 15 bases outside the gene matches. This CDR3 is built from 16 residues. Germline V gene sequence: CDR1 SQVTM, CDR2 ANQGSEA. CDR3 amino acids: CSVPLGSLAGADTQYF. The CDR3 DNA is TGCAGCGTCCCTTTGGGAAGTCTAGCGGGAGCTGATACGCAGTATTTT.

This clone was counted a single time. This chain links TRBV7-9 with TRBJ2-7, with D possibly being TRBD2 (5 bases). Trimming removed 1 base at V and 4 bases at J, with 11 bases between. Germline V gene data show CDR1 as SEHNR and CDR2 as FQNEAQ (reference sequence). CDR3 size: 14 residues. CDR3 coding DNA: TGTGCCAGCAGCTTAGACGGGGTTTGGTACGAGCAGTACTTC. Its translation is CASSLDGVWYEQYF.

Here the CDR3 reads CASSTQTLQPQHF. The CDR3 DNA reads as TGTGCCAGTAGTACGCAAACACTACAACCCCAGCATTTT. V and J are TRBV19 and TRBJ1-5; no definite D call. V was pared by 4 bases and J by 10 bases, with 14 bases between. Germline lookup yields CDR1 LNHDA and CDR2 SQIVND (reference sequence). The CDR3 is 13 amino acids.

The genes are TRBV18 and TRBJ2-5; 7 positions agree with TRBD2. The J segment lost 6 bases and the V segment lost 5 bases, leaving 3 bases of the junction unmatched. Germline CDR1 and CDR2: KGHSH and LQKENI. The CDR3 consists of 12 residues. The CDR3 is CASSGTTKTQYF. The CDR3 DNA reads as TGTGCCAGCTCAGGGACTACTAAGACCCAGTACTTC. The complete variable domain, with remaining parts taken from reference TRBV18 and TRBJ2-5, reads NAGVMQNPRHLVRRRGQEARLRCSPMKGHSHVYWYRQLPEEGLKFMVYLQKENIIDESGMPKERFSAEFPKEGPSILRIQQVVRGDSAAYFCASSGTTKTQYFGPGTRLLVL.

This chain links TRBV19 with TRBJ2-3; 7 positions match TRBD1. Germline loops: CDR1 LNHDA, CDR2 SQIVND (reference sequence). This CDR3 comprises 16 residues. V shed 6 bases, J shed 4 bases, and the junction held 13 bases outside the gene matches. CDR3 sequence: CASSRQTGSYSDTQYF. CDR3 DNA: TGTGCCAGTAGCCGACAGACAGGGTCGTATTCAGATACGCAGTATTTT. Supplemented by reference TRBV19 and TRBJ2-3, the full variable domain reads DGGITQSPKYLFRKEGQNVTLSCEQNLNHDAMYWYRQDPGQGLRLIYYSQIVNDFQKGDIAEGYSVSREKKESFPLTVTSAQKNPTAFYLCASSRQTGSYSDTQYFGPGTRLTVL.

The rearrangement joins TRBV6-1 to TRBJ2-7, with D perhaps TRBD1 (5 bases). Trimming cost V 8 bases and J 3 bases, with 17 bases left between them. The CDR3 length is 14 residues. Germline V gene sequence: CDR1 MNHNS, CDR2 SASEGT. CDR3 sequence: CASQRRWGVYEQYF. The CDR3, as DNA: TGTGCCAGCCAGCGACGATGGGGCGTCTACGAGCAGTACTTC.

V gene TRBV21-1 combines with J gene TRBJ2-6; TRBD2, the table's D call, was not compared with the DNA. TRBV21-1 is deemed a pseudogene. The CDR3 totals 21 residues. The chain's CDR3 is CASSKEEGRLAVISGANVLTF. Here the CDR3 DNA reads TGTGCCAGCAGCAAAGAGGAGGGGCGTTTAGCGGTTATCTCTGGGGCCAACGTCCTGACTTTC.

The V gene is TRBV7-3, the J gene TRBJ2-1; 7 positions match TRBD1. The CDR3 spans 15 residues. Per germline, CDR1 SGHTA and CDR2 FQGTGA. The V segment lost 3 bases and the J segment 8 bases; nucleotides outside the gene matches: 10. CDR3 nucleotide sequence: TGTGCCAGCAGCTTGGCACAGGGGATTTTCCATGAGCAGTTCTTC. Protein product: CASSLAQGIFHEQFF.

The CDR3 is CAILRDSYGYTF. The CDR3 nucleotides read TGTGCCATCCTCCGGGACTCTTATGGCTACACCTTC. The genes are TRBV7-9 and TRBJ1-2, with D possibly matching TRBD1 (5 bases). Germline V gene data show CDR1 as SEHNR and CDR2 as FQNEAQ (reference sequence). Trimming shortened V by 10 bases and J by 5 bases, and 14 bases separated the two germline ends. This CDR3 is 12 amino acids long.

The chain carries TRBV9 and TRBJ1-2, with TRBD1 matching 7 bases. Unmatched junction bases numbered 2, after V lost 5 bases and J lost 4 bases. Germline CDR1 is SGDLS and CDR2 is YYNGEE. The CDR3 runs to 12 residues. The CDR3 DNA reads TGTGCCAGCAGGCGACAGGGCTATGGCTACACCTTC. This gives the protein CASRRQGYGYTF.

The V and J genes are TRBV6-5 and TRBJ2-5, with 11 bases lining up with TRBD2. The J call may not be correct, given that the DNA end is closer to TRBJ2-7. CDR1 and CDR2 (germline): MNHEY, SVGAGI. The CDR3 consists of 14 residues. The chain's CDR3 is CASRSGTSGYEQYF. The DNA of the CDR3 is TGTGCCAGCAGGTCCGGGACTAGCGGCTACGAGCAGTACTTC.

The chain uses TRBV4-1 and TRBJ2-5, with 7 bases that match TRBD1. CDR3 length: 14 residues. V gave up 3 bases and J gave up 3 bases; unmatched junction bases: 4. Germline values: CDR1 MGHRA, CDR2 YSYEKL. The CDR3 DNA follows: TGCGCCAGCAGCCAGGCCGGACAGGAAGAGACCCAGTACTTC. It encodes CASSQAGQEETQYF.

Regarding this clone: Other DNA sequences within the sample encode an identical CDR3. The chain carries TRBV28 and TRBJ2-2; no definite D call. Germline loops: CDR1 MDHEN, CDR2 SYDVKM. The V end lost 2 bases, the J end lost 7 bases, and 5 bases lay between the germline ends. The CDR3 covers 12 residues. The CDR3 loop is CASSLRVGELFF. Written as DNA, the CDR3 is TGTGCCAGCAGTTTACGCGTCGGGGAGCTGTTTTTT.

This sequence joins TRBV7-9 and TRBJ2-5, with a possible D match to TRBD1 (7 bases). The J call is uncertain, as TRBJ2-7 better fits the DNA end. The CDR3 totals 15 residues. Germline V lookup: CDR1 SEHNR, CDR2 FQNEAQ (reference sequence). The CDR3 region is CASSTNTGEASEQYF. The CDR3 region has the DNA TGTGCCAGCAGTACTAATACAGGGGAGGCTTCCGAGCAGTACTTC.

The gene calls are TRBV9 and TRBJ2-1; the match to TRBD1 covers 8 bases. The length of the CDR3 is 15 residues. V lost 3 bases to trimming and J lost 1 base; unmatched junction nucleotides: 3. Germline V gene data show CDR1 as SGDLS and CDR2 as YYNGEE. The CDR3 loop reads CASSETGASYNEQFF. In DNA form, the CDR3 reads TGTGCCAGCAGCGAGACAGGGGCATCCTACAATGAGCAGTTCTTC.

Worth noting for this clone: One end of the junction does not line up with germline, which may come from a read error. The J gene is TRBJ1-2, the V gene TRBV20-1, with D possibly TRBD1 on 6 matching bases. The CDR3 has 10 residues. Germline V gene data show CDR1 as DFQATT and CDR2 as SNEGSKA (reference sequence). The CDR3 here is CSAGPRDTSF. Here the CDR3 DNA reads TGCAGTGCCGGTCCCCGGGACACCTCCTTC.

The CDR3 is CASSGQGRHTEAFF. The DNA for the CDR3 is TGTGCCAGCTCCGGACAGGGGCGGCACACTGAAGCTTTCTTT. The V call is TRBV18, the J call TRBJ1-1; 9 bases match TRBD1. With V trimmed by 6 bases and J by 3 bases, 5 bases remained unmatched. CDR3 length equals 14 residues. Germline CDR1 and CDR2: KGHSH and LQKENI.

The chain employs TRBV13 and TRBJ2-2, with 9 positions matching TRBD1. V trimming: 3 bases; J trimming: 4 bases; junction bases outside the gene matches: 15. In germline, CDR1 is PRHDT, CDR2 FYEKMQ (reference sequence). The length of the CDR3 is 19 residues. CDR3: CASSFGTGYKRGITGELFF. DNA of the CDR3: TGTGCCAGCAGCTTCGGGACAGGGTACAAGAGGGGAATCACCGGGGAGCTGTTTTTT.

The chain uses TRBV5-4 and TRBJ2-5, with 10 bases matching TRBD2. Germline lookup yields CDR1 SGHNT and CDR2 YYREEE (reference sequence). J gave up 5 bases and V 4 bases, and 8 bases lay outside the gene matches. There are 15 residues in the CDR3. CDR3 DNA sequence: TGTGCCAGCAGCCCCCGGACTAGCGGAGGGGAGACCCAGTACTTC. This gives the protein CASSPRTSGGETQYF.

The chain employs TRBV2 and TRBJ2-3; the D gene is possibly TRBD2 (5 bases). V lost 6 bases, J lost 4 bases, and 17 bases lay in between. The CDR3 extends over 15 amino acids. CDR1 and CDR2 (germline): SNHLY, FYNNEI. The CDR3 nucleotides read TGTGCCAGCAGAGAATGGACGGGAATCGCAGATACGCAGTATTTT. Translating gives CASREWTGIADTQYF.

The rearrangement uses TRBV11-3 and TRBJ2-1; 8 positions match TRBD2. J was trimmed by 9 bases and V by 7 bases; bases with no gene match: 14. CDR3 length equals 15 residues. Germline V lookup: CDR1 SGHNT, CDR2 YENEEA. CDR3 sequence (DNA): TGTGCCAGCAAGGAAGCGGGAGTCGGGAGTGGTGAGCAGTTCTTC. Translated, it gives CASKEAGVGSGEQFF.

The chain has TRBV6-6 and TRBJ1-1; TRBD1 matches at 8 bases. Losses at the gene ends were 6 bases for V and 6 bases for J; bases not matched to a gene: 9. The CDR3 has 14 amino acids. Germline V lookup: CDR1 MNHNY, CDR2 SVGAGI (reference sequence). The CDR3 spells CASRADRVPPEAFF. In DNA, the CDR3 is TGTGCCAGCAGGGCGGACAGGGTTCCTCCTGAAGCTTTCTTT.

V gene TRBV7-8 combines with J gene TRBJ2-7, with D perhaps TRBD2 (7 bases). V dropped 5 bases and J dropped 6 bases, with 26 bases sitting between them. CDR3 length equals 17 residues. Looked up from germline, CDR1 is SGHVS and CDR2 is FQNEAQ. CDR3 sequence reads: CASSPLLGGRVPAEQYF. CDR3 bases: TGTGCCAGCAGCCCCCTTCTCGGGGGGCGGGTTCCTGCCGAGCAGTACTTC.

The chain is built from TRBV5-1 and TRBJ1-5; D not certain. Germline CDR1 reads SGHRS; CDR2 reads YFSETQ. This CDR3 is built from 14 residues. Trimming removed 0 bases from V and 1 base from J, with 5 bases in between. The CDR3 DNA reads TGCGCCAGCAGCTTGGACAGCAGCAATCAGCCCCAGCATTTT. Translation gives CASSLDSSNQPQHF.

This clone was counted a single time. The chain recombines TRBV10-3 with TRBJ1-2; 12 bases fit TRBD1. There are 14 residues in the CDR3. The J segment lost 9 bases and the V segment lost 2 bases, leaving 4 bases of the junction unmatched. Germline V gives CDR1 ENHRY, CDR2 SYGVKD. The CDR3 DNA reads TGTGCCATCAGTGAGGGGACAGGGGGCGCGAGCTACACCTTC. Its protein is CAISEGTGGASYTF.